The 3 T cell receptor beta chains presented below share a single source sample, sequenced in a study of blood T cell repertoires in COVID-19. Repertoires were generated with immunoSEQ multiplex PCR, while TCRdb's copy carries only in-frame clones and drops some. The sample has roughly 100,000 clones, roughly nine tenths seen once; the top ten hold roughly 3.5%. Material for sequencing was peripheral blood. The receptor source for this set is a woman aged 70-85 years with acute or convalescent COVID-19.

This clone was detected only a few times. The chain has TRBV3-1 (or the pseudogene TRBV3-2) and TRBJ2-1, with 9 bases identical to TRBD2. This CDR3 is built from 15 residues. The germline CDR1 and CDR2 sequences are LGHDT and YNNKEL (reference sequence). Germline trimming cut 3 bases from V and 9 bases from J; bases unmatched to any gene: 9. The DNA for the CDR3 is TGTGCCAGCAGCCAGGGGCTAGCGGGGAGAAGTGAGCAGTTCTTC. Protein: CASSQGLAGRSEQFF.

The chain carries TRBV11-3 and TRBJ2-1, with D possibly being TRBD1 (6 bases). Germline CDR1 reads SGHNT; CDR2 reads YENEEA. The CDR3 has 14 residues. V lost 1 base and J lost 10, with 14 bases in between. The CDR3 sequence: CASSLARDTPEQFF. In nucleotides, the CDR3 is TGTGCCAGCAGCTTAGCTCGGGACACACCCGAGCAGTTCTTC.

CDR3 sequence: CASSYGRKSSNEKLFF. CDR3 sequence (DNA): TGTGCCAGCAGTTACGGCAGAAAGTCTTCTAATGAAAAACTGTTTTTT. The chain recombines TRBV6-5 with TRBJ1-4; no definite D call. There are 16 residues in the CDR3. Germline CDR1 MNHEY, CDR2 SVGAGI. V lost 2 bases to trimming and J lost 3 bases, with 13 bases between them.